The sequence of this T cell receptor beta chain was determined in a study of T-cell reconstitution after alpha-beta-depleted transplantation in children. Unique molecular identifiers were used in preparing the TCRbeta library. One entry per CDR3 protein, called by TCRdb with MiXCR from the PCR reads. Of 200,000 to 300,000 distinct CDR3 sequences listed, approximately 12% are singletons. Germline V gives CDR1 MNHEY, CDR2 SMNVEV (reference sequence). Trimming took off 5 bases at V and 10 bases at J, with 21 bases between the two ends. This CDR3 is built from 15 residues. The receptor comes from a human donor who donated a stem cell graft to a child with acute lymphoblastic leukemia. J is TRBJ2-1 and V is TRBV27, with D perhaps assigned TRBD1 or TRBD2 (6 bases each). Sample: PBMCs from the stem cell graft donor, taken from the stem cell graft. The CDR3 DNA sequence: TGTGCCAGCAGTGGGAGGCGGGACATTTATGGGGAGCAGTTCTTC. Protein product: CASSGRRDIYGEQFF.